Listed here are 9 T cell receptor beta chains from one sample, sequenced in a study of OX40 agonist ivuxolimab in advanced cancers. TCRdb's copy holds only in-frame clones and misses some; the assay was immunoSEQ multiplex PCR. The repertoire holds tens of thousands of clones, with about 90% as singletons. The sequencing used CD4+ or CD8+ T cells sorted from blood, collected in a trial of the OX40 agonist ivuxolimab. These receptors were taken from an adult with an advanced solid tumor such as melanoma, head and neck, liver or kidney cancer.

This chain connects TRBV27 to TRBJ2-1; TRBD1 matches 7 bases. This CDR3 spans 14 amino acids. The V segment lost 6 bases and the J segment 7 bases; nucleotides outside the gene matches: 9. Germline values: CDR1 MNHEY, CDR2 SMNVEV (reference sequence). The CDR3 nucleotides are TGTGCCAGCAGAACGCACAGGGGTAAAAATGAGCAGTTCTTC. It codes for CASRTHRGKNEQFF.

The gene calls are TRBV10-3 and TRBJ2-1, with TRBD1 matching 8 bases. The V gene's germline CDR1 is ENHRY and CDR2 SYGVKD. Germline trimming cut 6 bases from V and 9 bases from J; bases unmatched to any gene: 10. The CDR3 contains 14 residues. For the CDR3, the DNA is TGTGCCATCAGGTACCAGGGGGCGCAAGGTGAGCAGTTCTTC. Translation: CAIRYQGAQGEQFF.

V and J are TRBV2 and TRBJ2-3, with a weak D call TRBD2 (6 bases). Per the germline V gene, CDR1 is SNHLY and CDR2 is FYNNEI. Trimming took off 2 bases at V and 4 bases at J, with 7 bases between the two ends. The CDR3 sequence is 13 residues long. DNA of the CDR3: TGTGCCAGCAGTGAATGGGAGGCAGATACGCAGTATTTT. It yields the protein CASSEWEADTQYF.

This clone was picked up a small number of times. This rearrangement joins TRBV6-6 to TRBJ2-7, with unresolved D. CDR3 size: 11 residues. CDR1 and CDR2 (germline): MNHNY, SVGAGI (reference sequence). Trimming removed 5 bases at V and 7 bases at J, with 9 bases between. As DNA, the CDR3 is TGTGCCAGCAGTAACCCCCGGGAGCAGTACTTC. Translating it yields CASSNPREQYF.

The chain joins TRBV5-1 to TRBJ2-5, with D tentatively TRBD2 (6 bases). This CDR3 region has 15 residues. Trimming removed 5 bases at V and 3 bases at J, with 17 bases between. In germline, CDR1 is SGHRS, CDR2 YFSETQ. CDR3: CASRPNPTREETQYF. CDR3 nucleotides: TGCGCCAGCAGACCCAATCCGACTAGAGAAGAGACCCAGTACTTC.

The J gene is TRBJ2-5, the V gene TRBV5-1, with D maybe TRBD2 (6 bases). The CDR3 runs to 17 residues. Per the germline V gene, CDR1 is SGHRS and CDR2 is YFSETQ. The V and J ends lost 4 bases and 10 bases respectively, with 29 bases between them. The CDR3 nucleotides read TGCGCCAGCAGCGGAATTAGCGGCGCCTTGACAACGGGGTTCCAGTACTTC. Amino acids: CASSGISGALTTGFQYF.

This clone occurred once. The chain couples TRBV19 to TRBJ2-5, with no clear D. With 3 bases removed from V and 3 bases from J, the gap between germline ends came to 14 bases. Germline CDR1 and CDR2: LNHDA and SQIVND (reference sequence). The CDR3 has 15 residues. The CDR3 protein is CASSMGYGQEETQYF. For the CDR3, the DNA is TGTGCCAGTAGTATGGGTTACGGTCAGGAAGAGACCCAGTACTTC.

J is TRBJ1-5 and V is TRBV2, with TRBD1 matching 10 bases. Germline values: CDR1 SNHLY, CDR2 FYNNEI. The CDR3 spans 16 residues. Trimming cost V 2 bases and J 4 bases; bases outside gene matches: 5. The CDR3, as DNA: TGTGCCAGCAGTGAAAAATGGACAGGGGGGAATCAGCCCCAGCATTTT. Translating it yields CASSEKWTGGNQPQHF.

The rearrangement joins TRBV28 to TRBJ2-5; 15 nucleotides agree with TRBD2. Germline lookup yields CDR1 MDHEN and CDR2 SYDVKM. CDR3 length: 18 residues. The ends lost 5 bases at V and 1 base at J; junction bases unmatched: 8. CDR3 loop: CASSLGLAGGRRQETQYF. CDR3 nucleotides: TGTGCCAGCAGTCTCGGACTAGCGGGAGGGCGACGCCAAGAGACCCAGTACTTC.